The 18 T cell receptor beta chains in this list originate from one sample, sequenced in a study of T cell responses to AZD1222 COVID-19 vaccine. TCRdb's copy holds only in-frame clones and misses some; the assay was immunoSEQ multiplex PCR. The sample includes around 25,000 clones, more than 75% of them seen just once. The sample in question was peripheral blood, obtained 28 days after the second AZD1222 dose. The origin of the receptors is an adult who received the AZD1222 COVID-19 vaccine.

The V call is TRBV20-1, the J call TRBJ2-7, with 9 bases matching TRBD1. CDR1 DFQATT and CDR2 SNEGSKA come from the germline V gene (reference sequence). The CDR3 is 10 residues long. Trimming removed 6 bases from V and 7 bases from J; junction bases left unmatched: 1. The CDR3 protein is CSAGTGEQYF. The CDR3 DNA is TGCAGTGCGGGGACAGGGGAGCAGTACTTC.

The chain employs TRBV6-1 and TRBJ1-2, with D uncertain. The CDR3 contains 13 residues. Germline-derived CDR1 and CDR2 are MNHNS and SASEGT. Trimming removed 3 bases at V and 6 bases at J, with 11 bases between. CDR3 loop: CASSDNRKDGYTF. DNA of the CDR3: TGTGCCAGCAGTGACAACAGAAAGGATGGCTACACCTTC.

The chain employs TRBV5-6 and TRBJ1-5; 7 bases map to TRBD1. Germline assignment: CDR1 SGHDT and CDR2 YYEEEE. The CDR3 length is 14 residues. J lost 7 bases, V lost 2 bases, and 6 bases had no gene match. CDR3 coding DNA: TGTGCCAGCAGCTTCAACAGGGGTAGCCAGCCCCAGCATTTT. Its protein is CASSFNRGSQPQHF.

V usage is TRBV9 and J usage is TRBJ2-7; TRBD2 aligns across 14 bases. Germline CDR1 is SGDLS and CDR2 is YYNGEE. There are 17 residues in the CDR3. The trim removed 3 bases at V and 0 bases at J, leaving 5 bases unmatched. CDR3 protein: CASSAGLAGGPSYEQYF. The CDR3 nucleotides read TGTGCCAGCAGCGCCGGACTAGCGGGAGGCCCCTCCTACGAGCAGTACTTC. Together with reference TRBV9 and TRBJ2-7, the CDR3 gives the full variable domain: DSGVTQTPKHLITATGQRVTLRCSPRSGDLSVYWYQQSLDQGLQFLIQYYNGEERAKGNILERFSAQQFPDLHSELNLSSLELGDSALYFCASSAGLAGGPSYEQYFGPGTRLTVT.

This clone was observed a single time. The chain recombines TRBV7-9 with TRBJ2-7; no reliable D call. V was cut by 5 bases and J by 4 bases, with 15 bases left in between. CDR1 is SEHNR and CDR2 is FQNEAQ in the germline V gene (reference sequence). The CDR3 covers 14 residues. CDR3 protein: CASSPGRFGYEQYF. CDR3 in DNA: TGTGCCAGCAGCCCTGGACGCTTCGGGTACGAGCAGTACTTC.

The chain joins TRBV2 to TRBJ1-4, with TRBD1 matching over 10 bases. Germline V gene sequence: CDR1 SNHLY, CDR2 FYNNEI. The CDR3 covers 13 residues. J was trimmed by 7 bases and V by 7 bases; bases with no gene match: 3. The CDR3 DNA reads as TGTGCCAGCACCTGGGACAGGGGTGAAAAACTGTTTTTT. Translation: CASTWDRGEKLFF.

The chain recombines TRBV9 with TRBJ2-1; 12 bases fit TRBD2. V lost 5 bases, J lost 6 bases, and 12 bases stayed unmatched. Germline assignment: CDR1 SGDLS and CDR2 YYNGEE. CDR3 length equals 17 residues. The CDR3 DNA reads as TGTGCCAGCAGTGATTTCAGTCTAGCGGGAGGGGGCAATGAGCAGTTCTTC. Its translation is CASSDFSLAGGGNEQFF.

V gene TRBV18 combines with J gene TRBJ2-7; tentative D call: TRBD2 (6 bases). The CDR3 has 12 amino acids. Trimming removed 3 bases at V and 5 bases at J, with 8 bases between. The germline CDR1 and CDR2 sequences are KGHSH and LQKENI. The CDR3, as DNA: TGTGCCAGCTCACCCTCGGGGGACGAGCAGTACTTC. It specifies CASSPSGDEQYF.

The CDR3 nucleotides read TGTGCCAGCAGTTCGCAAGATGGGGGTGCAGCTTTCTTT. As protein: CASSSQDGGAAFF. V is TRBV6-5 and J is TRBJ1-1; D may be TRBD1 (5 bases). This CDR3 is 13 amino acids long. The V gene lost 4 bases and the J gene lost 10 bases, with 16 bases spanning the gap. Germline CDR1 MNHEY, CDR2 SVGAGI.

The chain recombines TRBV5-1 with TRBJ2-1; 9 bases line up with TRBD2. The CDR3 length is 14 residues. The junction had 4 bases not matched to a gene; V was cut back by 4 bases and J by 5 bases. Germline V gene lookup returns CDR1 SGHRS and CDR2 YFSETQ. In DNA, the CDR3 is TGCGCCAGCAGCATTAGCGGGGGCAACAATGAGCAGTTCTTC. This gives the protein CASSISGGNNEQFF.

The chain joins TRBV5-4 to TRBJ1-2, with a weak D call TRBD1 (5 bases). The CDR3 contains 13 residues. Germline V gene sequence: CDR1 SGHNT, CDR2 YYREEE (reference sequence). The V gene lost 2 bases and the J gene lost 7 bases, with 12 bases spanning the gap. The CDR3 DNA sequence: TGTGCCAGCAGCTTTGACCGGGGGGGTGGCTACACCTTC. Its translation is CASSFDRGGGYTF.

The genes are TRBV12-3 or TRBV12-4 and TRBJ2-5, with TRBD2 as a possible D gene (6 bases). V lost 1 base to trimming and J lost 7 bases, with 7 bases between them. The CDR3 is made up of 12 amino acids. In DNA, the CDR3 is TGTGCCAGCAGTTTAGAACTAGCGACCCAGTACTTC. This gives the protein CASSLELATQYF.

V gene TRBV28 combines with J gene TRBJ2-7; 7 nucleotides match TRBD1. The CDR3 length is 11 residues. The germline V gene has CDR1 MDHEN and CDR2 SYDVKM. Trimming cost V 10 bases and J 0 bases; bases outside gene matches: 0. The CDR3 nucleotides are TGTGCCACAGGGGGCTCCTACGAGCAGTACTTC. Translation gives CATGGSYEQYF.

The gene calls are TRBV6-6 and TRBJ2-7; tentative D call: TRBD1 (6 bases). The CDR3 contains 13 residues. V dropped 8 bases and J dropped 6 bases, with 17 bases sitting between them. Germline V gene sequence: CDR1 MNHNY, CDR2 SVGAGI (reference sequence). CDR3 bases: TGTGCCAGCGAGTCTAGAACAGGGACCGAGCAGTACTTC. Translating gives CASESRTGTEQYF.

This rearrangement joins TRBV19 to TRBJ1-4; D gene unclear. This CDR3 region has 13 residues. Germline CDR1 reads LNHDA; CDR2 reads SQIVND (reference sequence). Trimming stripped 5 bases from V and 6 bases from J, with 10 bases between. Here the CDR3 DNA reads TGTGCCAGTAGTCCGGGTTTATATGAAAAACTGTTTTTT. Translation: CASSPGLYEKLFF.

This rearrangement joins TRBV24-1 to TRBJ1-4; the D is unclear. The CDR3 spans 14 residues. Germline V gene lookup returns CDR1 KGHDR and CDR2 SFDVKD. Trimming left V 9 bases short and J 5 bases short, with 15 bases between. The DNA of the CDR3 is TGTGCCACCGCGGTAAAGGACCTAAATGAAAAACTGTTTTTT. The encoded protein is CATAVKDLNEKLFF.

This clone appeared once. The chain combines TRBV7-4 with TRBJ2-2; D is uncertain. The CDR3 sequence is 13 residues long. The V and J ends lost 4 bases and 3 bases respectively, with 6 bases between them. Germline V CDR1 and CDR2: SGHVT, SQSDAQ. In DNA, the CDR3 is TGTGCCAGCAGCTGCCAGTACACCGGGGAGCTGTTTTTT. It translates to CASSCQYTGELFF.

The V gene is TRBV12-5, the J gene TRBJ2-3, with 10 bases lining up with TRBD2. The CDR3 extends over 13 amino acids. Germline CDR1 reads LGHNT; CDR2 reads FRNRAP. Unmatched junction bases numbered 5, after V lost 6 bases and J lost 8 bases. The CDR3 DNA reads TGTGCTAGTGGACCTAGCGGGAGCAGTACGCAGTATTTT. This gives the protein CASGPSGSSTQYF. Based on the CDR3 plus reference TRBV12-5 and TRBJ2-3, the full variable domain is DARVTQTPRHKVTEMGQEVTMRCQPILGHNTVFWYRQTMMQGLELLAYFRNRAPLDDSGMPKDRFSAEMPDATLATLKIQPSEPRDSAVYFCASGPSGSSTQYFGPGTRLTVL.